The present TCR beta chain was sequenced within a study of vaccination and CD4 T cells after COVID-19. This CDR3 comprises 15 residues. Trimming left V 4 bases short and J 7 bases short, with 17 bases between. Germline assignment: CDR1 MNHEY and CDR2 SVGAGI. Oncomine TCR Beta short-read sequencing was applied to DNA from cultured CD4+ T cells. Via MiXCR, TCRdb re-called the PCR reads, giving one row per CDR3 protein. The table includes approximately 15,000 distinct CDR3 sequences, 51% detected once. Treatment meaning: roughly 10-day PBMC culture with coronavirus spike peptide pools or control peptides (ViraFEST assay). In the case of this clonotype: Its antigen is still unknown.

This TCR came from a human donor who had recovered from COVID-19. Sequencing input: CD4+ T cells from blood, cultured in vitro. The chain employs TRBV6-5 and TRBJ2-1, with D possibly being TRBD2 (6 bases). The CDR3 DNA reads as TGTGCCAGCAGTTTTGGTAGCGGAGACCTAAATGAGCAGTTCTTC. Translation gives CASSFGSGDLNEQFF.